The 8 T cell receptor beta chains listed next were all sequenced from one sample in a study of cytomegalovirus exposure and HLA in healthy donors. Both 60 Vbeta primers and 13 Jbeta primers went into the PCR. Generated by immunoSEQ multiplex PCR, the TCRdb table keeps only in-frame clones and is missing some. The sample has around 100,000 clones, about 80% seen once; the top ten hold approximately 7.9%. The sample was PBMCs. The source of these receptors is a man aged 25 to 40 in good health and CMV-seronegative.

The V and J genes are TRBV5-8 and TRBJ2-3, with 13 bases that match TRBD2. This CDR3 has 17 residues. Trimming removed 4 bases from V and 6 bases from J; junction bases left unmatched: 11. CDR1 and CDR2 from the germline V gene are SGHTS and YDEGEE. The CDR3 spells CASSVGTSGAQRDTQYF. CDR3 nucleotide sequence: TGTGCCAGCAGCGTAGGGACTAGCGGGGCCCAGCGGGATACGCAGTATTTT.

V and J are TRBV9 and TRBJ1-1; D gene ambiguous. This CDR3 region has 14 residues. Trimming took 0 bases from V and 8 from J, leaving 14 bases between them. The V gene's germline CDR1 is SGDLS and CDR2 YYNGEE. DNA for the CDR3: TGTGCCAGCAGCGTAGAAATCTCGCCTCGGGAAGCTTTCTTT. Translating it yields CASSVEISPREAFF.

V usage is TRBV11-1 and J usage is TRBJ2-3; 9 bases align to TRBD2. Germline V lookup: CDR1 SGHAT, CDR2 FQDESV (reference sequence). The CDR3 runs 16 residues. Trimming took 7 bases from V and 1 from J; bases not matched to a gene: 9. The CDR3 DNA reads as TGTGCCAGCAACCAGAGGGGCGGGAGGGGCACAGATACGCAGTATTTT. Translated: CASNQRGGRGTDTQYF.

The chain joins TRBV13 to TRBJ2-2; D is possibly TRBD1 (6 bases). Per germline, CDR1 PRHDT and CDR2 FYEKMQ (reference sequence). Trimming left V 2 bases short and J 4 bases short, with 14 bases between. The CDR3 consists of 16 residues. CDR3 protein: CASSLNRGSGTGELFF. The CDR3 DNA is TGTGCCAGCAGCTTAAATAGGGGGTCGGGCACCGGGGAGCTGTTTTTT.

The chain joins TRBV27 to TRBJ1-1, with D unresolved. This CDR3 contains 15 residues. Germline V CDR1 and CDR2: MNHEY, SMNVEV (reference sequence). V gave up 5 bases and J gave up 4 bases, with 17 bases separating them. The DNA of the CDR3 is TGTGCCAGCAGTCTTCTCGGAGGGATGAGCACTGAAGCTTTCTTT. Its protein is CASSLLGGMSTEAFF.

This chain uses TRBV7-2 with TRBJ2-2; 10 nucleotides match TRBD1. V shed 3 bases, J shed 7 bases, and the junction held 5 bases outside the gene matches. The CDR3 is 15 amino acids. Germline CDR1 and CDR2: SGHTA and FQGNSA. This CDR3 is CASSLDRGLGGELFF. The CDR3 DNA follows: TGTGCCAGCAGCTTGGACAGGGGGTTGGGCGGGGAGCTGTTTTTT.

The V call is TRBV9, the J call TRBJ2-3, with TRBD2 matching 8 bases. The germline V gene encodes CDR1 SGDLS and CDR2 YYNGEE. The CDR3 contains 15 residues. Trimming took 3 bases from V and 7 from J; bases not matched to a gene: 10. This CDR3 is CASSALAGTIYTQYF. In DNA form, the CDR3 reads TGTGCCAGCAGCGCCTTAGCGGGAACGATCTATACGCAGTATTTT.

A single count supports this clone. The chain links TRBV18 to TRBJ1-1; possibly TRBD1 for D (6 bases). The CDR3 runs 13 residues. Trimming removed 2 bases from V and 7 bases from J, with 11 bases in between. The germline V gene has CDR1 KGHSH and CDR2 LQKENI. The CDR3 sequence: CASSPTTGREAFF. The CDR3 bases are TGTGCCAGCTCACCAACGACAGGACGTGAAGCTTTCTTT.